These 20 T cell receptor beta chains were sequenced from one sample in a study of PD-L1 blockade in urothelial cancer. As for time point: pretreatment peripheral blood. TCRdb's copy holds only in-frame clones and misses some; the assay was immunoSEQ multiplex PCR. The sample holds 45,000 or so clones, 82% seen once. The sequencing here drew on PBMCs, taken around atezolizumab (anti-PD-L1) treatment. These receptors were obtained from a man aged 50 or older with urothelial cancer.

The chain joins TRBV4-1 to TRBJ2-6; D unclear. V gave up 0 bases and J gave up 1 base, with 10 bases separating them. This CDR3 is 17 amino acids long. Germline loops: CDR1 MGHRA, CDR2 YSYEKL. The DNA of the CDR3 is TGCGCCAGCAGCCAAGACTTGCGAGTTTCTGGGGCCAACGTCCTGACTTTC. Its protein is CASSQDLRVSGANVLTF.

The chain links TRBV2 to TRBJ2-3; 15 bases agree with TRBD2. The CDR3 loop spans 17 amino acids. The V segment lost 0 bases and the J segment 7 bases; nucleotides outside the gene matches: 5. The germline V gene encodes CDR1 SNHLY and CDR2 FYNNEI. The CDR3 DNA reads as TGTGCCAGCAGTGAAGCTTGGGGGACTAGCGGGAGGTATACGCAGTATTTT. It specifies CASSEAWGTSGRYTQYF.

The V gene is TRBV9, the J gene TRBJ2-2; 8 nucleotides line up with TRBD2. The V segment lost 4 bases and the J segment 1 base; nucleotides outside the gene matches: 3. Germline-derived CDR1 and CDR2 are SGDLS and YYNGEE. The CDR3 is 15 amino acids. The CDR3 nucleotides read TGTGCCAGCAGCAAAAGCGGGGGGAACACCGGGGAGCTGTTTTTT. This translates into CASSKSGGNTGELFF.

V and J are TRBV5-6 and TRBJ1-1, with D uncertain. This CDR3 has 13 residues. V lost 6 bases and J lost 1, with 10 bases in between. Germline V gene lookup returns CDR1 SGHDT and CDR2 YYEEEE. The CDR3 nucleotides are TGTGCCAGCACCAAGACGGGGAACACTGAAGCTTTCTTT. Encoded protein: CASTKTGNTEAFF.

The V gene is TRBV11-3, the J gene TRBJ2-3; 7 bases agree with TRBD2. The CDR3 spans 16 residues. The germline CDR1 and CDR2 sequences are SGHNT and YENEEA. Trimming at V came to 2 bases and at J to 0 bases, leaving 5 bases not matched to a gene. Written as DNA, the CDR3 is TGTGCCAGCAGCTTAAGCGGGACTACAAGCACAGATACGCAGTATTTT. As protein: CASSLSGTTSTDTQYF.

V and J are TRBV5-1 and TRBJ2-6; TRBD2 aligns across 12 bases. The CDR3 extends over 19 amino acids. Germline CDR1 is SGHRS and CDR2 is YFSETQ. With 1 base clipped from V and 0 bases from J, the junction kept 5 bases outside the gene matches. CDR3 sequence (DNA): TGCGCCAGCAGCTTGTTGACTAGCGGGGGTGTCTCTGGGGCCAACGTCCTGACTTTC. Translated: CASSLLTSGGVSGANVLTF.

The J gene is TRBJ2-5, the V gene TRBV29-1; 7 positions match TRBD1. Per the germline V gene, CDR1 is SQVTM and CDR2 is ANQGSEA. Germline trimming cut 6 bases from V and 2 bases from J; bases unmatched to any gene: 6. CDR3 size: 13 residues. CDR3 sequence (DNA): TGCAGCGTGACCCGGGGACAGCAAGAGACCCAGTACTTC. This sequence encodes CSVTRGQQETQYF. Using reference TRBV29-1 and TRBJ2-5 for the parts outside the CDR3, the full variable domain is SAVISQKPSRDICQRGTSLTIQCQVDSQVTMMFWYRQQPGQSLTLIATANQGSEATYESGFVIDKFPISRPNLTFSTLTVSNMSPEDSSIYLCSVTRGQQETQYFGPGTRLLVL.

The rearrangement links TRBV9 to TRBJ1-2, with a possible D match to TRBD1 (5 bases). The ends were cut back, 2 bases at V and 4 bases at J, with 12 bases in the middle. Germline V gives CDR1 SGDLS, CDR2 YYNGEE. The CDR3 runs 14 residues. The CDR3 DNA is TGTGCCAGCAGCGTCCAGGGAGGAGTCTATGGCTACACCTTC. Translated: CASSVQGGVYGYTF.

As for this clone: The junction shows a germline mismatch at one end, possibly a read error. The chain is built from TRBV28 and TRBJ1-6; the match to TRBD1 covers 8 bases. Germline V lookup: CDR1 MDHEN, CDR2 SYDVKM. This CDR3 is 14 amino acids long. CDR3 amino acids: CASRMGQDNSPLHF. The CDR3 region has the DNA TGTGCCAGCAGAATGGGACAGGATAACTCACCCCTCCACTTT.

There are a few counts of this clone. V and J are TRBV10-3 and TRBJ1-2; D remains unclear. The CDR3 is 17 amino acids. V was shortened by 0 bases and J by 1 base, with 15 bases between the two germline ends. Germline V gives CDR1 ENHRY, CDR2 SYGVKD. CDR3 in DNA: TGTGCCATCAGTGAGTCGTCCACCCGACTACTTAACTATGGCTACACCTTC. This translates into CAISESSTRLLNYGYTF.

The chain carries TRBV15 and TRBJ2-6; a possible D gene is TRBD1 (6 bases). The CDR3 runs to 18 residues. Germline V gene data show CDR1 as LNHNV and CDR2 as YYDKDF (reference sequence). The V end was cut by 3 bases, the J end by 0 bases, with 15 bases between. The CDR3 nucleotides are TGTGCCACCAGCAGCCTTGCAGGGGCGAGCTCTGGGGCCAACGTCCTGACTTTC. Its translation: CATSSLAGASSGANVLTF.

This sequence joins TRBV19 and TRBJ1-5, with 9 nucleotides matching TRBD1. J was trimmed by 0 bases and V by 3 bases; bases with no gene match: 6. The CDR3 runs to 17 residues. The V gene's germline CDR1 is LNHDA and CDR2 SQIVND (reference sequence). DNA of the CDR3: TGTGCCAGTAGTATCTTCGGACAGGGGCATAGCAATCAGCCCCAGCATTTT. Translation: CASSIFGQGHSNQPQHF.

The rearrangement links TRBV28 to TRBJ1-4; 8 positions match TRBD1. Looked up from germline, CDR1 is MDHEN and CDR2 is SYDVKM. The junction had 5 bases not matched to a gene; V was cut back by 5 bases and J by 0 bases. The CDR3 has 16 residues. DNA for the CDR3: TGTGCCAGCAGTCGGACAGGGTTGACAACTAATGAAAAACTGTTTTTT. This translates into CASSRTGLTTNEKLFF.

The rearrangement uses TRBV19 and TRBJ2-1, with a possible D match to TRBD1 (6 bases). Trimming took 10 bases from V and 8 from J, leaving 24 bases between them. Looked up from germline, CDR1 is LNHDA and CDR2 is SQIVND (reference sequence). The CDR3 runs 15 residues. The CDR3 DNA sequence: TGTGCCACTCCCCTCCCGGGACAAAAACCGGATGAGCAGTTCTTC. Translated: CATPLPGQKPDEQFF.

This clone ranks as medium-sized (0.01 to 0.1%). The rearrangement joins TRBV5-1 to TRBJ2-2; 8 bases agree with TRBD1. Germline V gene sequence: CDR1 SGHRS, CDR2 YFSETQ. Germline trimming cut 0 bases from V and 5 bases from J; bases unmatched to any gene: 0. This CDR3 comprises 14 residues. CDR3: CASSLGTGTGELFF. CDR3 coding DNA: TGCGCCAGCAGCTTGGGGACAGGGACCGGGGAGCTGTTTTTT.

The chain uses TRBV4-2 and TRBJ2-5; D possibly corresponds to TRBD2 (6 bases). From germline, CDR1 is LGHNA and CDR2 YNFKEQ. This CDR3 is built from 16 residues. Deletions cut 0 bases from V and 4 bases from J, with 15 bases between. The CDR3 nucleotides are TGTGCCAGCAGCCAAGAGCCCCCCAGCGGGCGAGAGACCCAGTACTTC. Its translation: CASSQEPPSGRETQYF.

The V call is TRBV5-4, the J call TRBJ1-2, with D possibly being TRBD1 (6 bases). This CDR3 has 14 amino acids. V was pared by 7 bases and J by 8 bases, with 21 bases between. Germline-derived CDR1 and CDR2 are SGHNT and YYREEE (reference sequence). CDR3 loop: CASGSPTGLGGYTF. In DNA, the CDR3 is TGTGCCAGCGGATCACCGACAGGTTTAGGAGGCTACACCTTC.

This sequence joins TRBV2 and TRBJ2-1; 8 bases line up with TRBD2. The ends lost 7 bases at V and 3 bases at J; junction bases unmatched: 8. The CDR3 loop spans 15 amino acids. CDR1 SNHLY and CDR2 FYNNEI come from the germline V gene. Here the CDR3 DNA reads TGTGCCAGCACAATAAGTGGGACTAGCTACAATGAGCAGTTCTTC. Encoded protein: CASTISGTSYNEQFF. Complete variable domain (other parts from reference TRBV2 and TRBJ2-1): EPEVTQTPSHQVTQMGQEVILRCVPISNHLYFYWYRQILGQKVEFLVSFYNNEISEKSEIFDDQFSVERPDGSNFTLKIRSTKLEDSAMYFCASTISGTSYNEQFFGPGTRLTVL.

This rearrangement joins TRBV7-6 to TRBJ2-6; weak D call: TRBD1 (6 bases). V was shortened by 5 bases and J by 4 bases, with 12 bases between the two germline ends. The CDR3 loop spans 15 amino acids. CDR1 is SGHVS and CDR2 is FNYEAQ in the germline V gene. CDR3 sequence (DNA): TGTGCCAGCAGCCCTGGGACATACGGGGCCAACGTCCTGACTTTC. It encodes CASSPGTYGANVLTF.

This chain joins TRBV4-1 and TRBJ1-5; 8 bases line up with TRBD1. The trim removed 5 bases at V and 1 base at J, leaving 4 bases unmatched. The CDR3 contains 15 residues. Germline values: CDR1 MGHRA, CDR2 YSYEKL. CDR3 sequence: CASSADRGSNQPQHF. Written as DNA, the CDR3 is TGCGCCAGCAGCGCAGACAGGGGAAGCAATCAGCCCCAGCATTTT.